One T cell receptor (beta chain) is described in this entry. Its specificity is unknown. Method: immunoSEQ multiplex PCR; TCRdb's copy keeps in-frame clones and lacks some. The table includes 150,000 or so clones, roughly nine tenths detected once. These data originate in a study of T cell responses to AZD1222 COVID-19 vaccine. Study-level background: Whether given at about 4 or about 12 weeks, second doses were pooled. Study-level points and caveats: Researchers report vaccine-associated CD4 TCRs spanning spike, with dominance at 160-218 and 743-854.

CDR1 is SGHAT, CDR2 FQNNGV, per germline. CDR3 length: 11 residues. V lost 5 bases and J 10 bases, leaving 9 bases between the germline ends. The receptor was derived from an adult in good health. Sequenced here: peripheral blood, sampled on day 0 of AZD1222 vaccination. This sequence joins TRBV11-2 and TRBJ1-3; D is ambiguous. The CDR3 here is CASSKSVTIYF. In DNA form, the CDR3 reads TGTGCCAGCAGCAAATCGGTGACCATATATTTT.